A single sample gave rise to the 14 T cell receptor beta chains below, sequenced in a study of blood T cell repertoires in COVID-19. The table came from immunoSEQ multiplex PCR; TCRdb's copy has only in-frame clones and leaves some out. The repertoire includes 140,000 or so clones, roughly 84% of them detected once, and less than 9% sits in the top ten. Sequencing used peripheral blood. These receptor sequences come from a young man with COVID-19, enrolled during active disease.

This clone was observed a handful of times. The chain is built from TRBV7-2 and TRBJ2-1; D possibly corresponds to TRBD2 (5 bases). In germline, CDR1 is SGHTA, CDR2 FQGNSA. V lost 8 bases and J lost 0, with 11 bases in between. This CDR3 comprises 14 residues. The CDR3 reads CASDRGSSYNEQFF. The CDR3 nucleotides are TGTGCCAGCGATAGAGGGAGCTCCTACAATGAGCAGTTCTTC.

This chain uses TRBV15 with TRBJ2-1; 7 nucleotides line up with TRBD1. V gave up 4 bases and J gave up 4 bases; unmatched junction bases: 4. Looked up from germline, CDR1 is LNHNV and CDR2 is YYDKDF (reference sequence). CDR3 size: 14 residues. Here the CDR3 reads CATSMTGPYNEQFF. DNA for the CDR3: TGTGCCACCAGCATGACAGGGCCTTACAATGAGCAGTTCTTC.

This sequence joins TRBV10-3 and TRBJ2-1, with TRBD2 matching over 10 bases. Germline trimming cut 6 bases from V and 6 bases from J; bases unmatched to any gene: 14. CDR3 length: 17 amino acids. Per germline, CDR1 ENHRY and CDR2 SYGVKD. This chain's CDR3 is CAISPALGSGRGNEQFF. In DNA, the CDR3 is TGTGCCATCAGCCCCGCTCTAGGAAGCGGGAGGGGCAATGAGCAGTTCTTC.

The rearrangement uses TRBV3-1 (or the pseudogene TRBV3-2) and TRBJ2-5, with TRBD2 matching over 13 bases. CDR3 length equals 15 residues. Trimming cost V 6 bases and J 4 bases; bases outside gene matches: 5. Germline V lookup: CDR1 LGHDT, CDR2 YNNKEL (reference sequence). The CDR3, as DNA: TGTGCCAGCAGAACTAGCGGGAGGGCCCGAGAGACCCAGTACTTC. This translates into CASRTSGRARETQYF.

The table lists this clone with a few counts. The chain is built from TRBV7-6 and TRBJ2-2; a weak D match, TRBD2 (5 bases). The CDR3 runs 15 residues. Germline CDR1 reads SGHVS; CDR2 reads FNYEAQ. Deletions cut 5 bases from V and 2 bases from J, with 12 bases between. This CDR3 is CASSLRTGNTGELFF. CDR3 in DNA: TGTGCCAGCAGCCTTAGGACGGGAAACACCGGGGAGCTGTTTTTT.

This sequence joins TRBV12-3 or TRBV12-4 and TRBJ2-1; D ambiguous. V was shortened by 6 bases and J by 5 bases, with 8 bases between the two germline ends. The CDR3 sequence is 12 residues long. CDR3 nucleotide sequence: TGTGCCAGCAGGACAAGAGACAATGAGCAGTTCTTC. This codes for CASRTRDNEQFF.

This clone was detected only once. The gene calls are TRBV10-2 and TRBJ2-7, with 9 bases lining up with TRBD1. The V gene's germline CDR1 is WSHSY and CDR2 SAAADI. This CDR3 is 13 amino acids long. V dropped 5 bases and J dropped 5; count of bases not matched to a gene: 4. CDR3 DNA: TGCGCCAGCAGTAGTACAGGGGGCGACGAGCAGTACTTC. Its translation is CASSSTGGDEQYF.

This chain connects TRBV19 to TRBJ2-7; TRBD1 matches at 9 bases. This CDR3 is built from 14 residues. Germline V CDR1 and CDR2: LNHDA, SQIVND (reference sequence). J gave up 2 bases and V 4 bases, and 3 bases lay outside the gene matches. This CDR3 is CASSTDRGPYEQYF. DNA of the CDR3: TGTGCCAGTAGTACGGACAGGGGCCCCTACGAGCAGTACTTC.

The chain carries TRBV3-1 (or the pseudogene TRBV3-2) and TRBJ2-4; 9 nucleotides match TRBD2. V shed 4 bases and J 4 bases; nucleotides not matched to a gene: 11. There are 17 residues in the CDR3. The V gene's germline CDR1 is LGHDT and CDR2 YNNKEL (reference sequence). The CDR3 spells CASSPSGKREEKNIQYF. The CDR3 coding sequence is TGTGCCAGCAGCCCTTCCGGTAAGCGGGAGGAGAAAAACATTCAGTACTTC.

CDR3: CASSPVDRNTEAFF. CDR3 DNA: TGTGCCAGCAGTCCCGTGGACAGGAACACTGAAGCTTTCTTT. The chain carries TRBV6-5 and TRBJ1-1; D is possibly TRBD1 (6 bases). Trimming pared 5 bases from V and 1 base from J, leaving 11 bases between. Per the germline V gene, CDR1 is MNHEY and CDR2 is SVGAGI. The CDR3 runs 14 residues.

This sequence joins TRBV19 and TRBJ1-5; TRBD1 is a possible D gene (6 bases). The V and J ends lost 3 bases and 6 bases respectively, with 18 bases between them. Germline V CDR1 and CDR2: LNHDA, SQIVND (reference sequence). This CDR3 is built from 16 residues. The CDR3 DNA is TGTGCCAGTAGTATTTCCCGGGCAGGGGTTCGTCAGCCCCAGCATTTT. This gives the protein CASSISRAGVRQPQHF.

The gene calls are TRBV3-1 (or the pseudogene TRBV3-2) and TRBJ1-4; 8 bases are shared with TRBD1. CDR3 size: 15 residues. The ends lost 4 bases at V and 4 bases at J; junction bases unmatched: 5. Germline V gene data show CDR1 as LGHDT and CDR2 as YNNKEL (reference sequence). DNA of the CDR3: TGTGCCAGCAGCCGCGGACAGGGCAATAATGAAAAACTGTTTTTT. Encoded protein: CASSRGQGNNEKLFF.

The chain uses TRBV12-5 and TRBJ1-2; 8 bases align to TRBD1. Germline CDR1 and CDR2: LGHNT and FRNRAP. With 2 bases clipped from V and 3 bases from J, the junction kept 8 bases outside the gene matches. The CDR3 runs to 16 residues. CDR3 amino acids: CASGLSPETGDYGYTF. CDR3 sequence (DNA): TGTGCTAGTGGTTTGTCCCCCGAGACAGGGGACTATGGCTACACCTTC. The whole variable domain, filled in from reference TRBV12-5 and TRBJ1-2, reads DARVTQTPRHKVTEMGQEVTMRCQPILGHNTVFWYRQTMMQGLELLAYFRNRAPLDDSGMPKDRFSAEMPDATLATLKIQPSEPRDSAVYFCASGLSPETGDYGYTFGSGTRLTVV.

The genes are TRBV30 and TRBJ1-1; 9 bases align to TRBD1. V shed 3 bases and J 1 base; nucleotides not matched to a gene: 6. This CDR3 has 15 amino acids. Germline CDR1 reads GTSNPN; CDR2 reads SVGIG (reference sequence). The CDR3 bases are TGTGCCTGGAGCTCCCCGGGACAGGGGAACACTGAAGCTTTCTTT. Translating gives CAWSSPGQGNTEAFF.